This TCR beta chain was captured in a study of cytotoxic CD8 clonotypes in ibrutinib-treated CLL. The overall study: The patients comprised about eleven relapsed/refractory and roughly 15 treatment-naive cases, around 17 IGHV unmutated.

The assay was immunoSEQ multiplex PCR, and TCRdb's table has in-frame clones only and misses some. The sample records 50,000 to 65,000 clones, approximately 62% being singletons. Overall study findings and caveats: Contraction or stability on treatment characterized the public clonotypes, which were uncommon.

As regards this clone: The antigen remains unidentified.

TCR beta libraries used about 1.8 micrograms of genomic DNA from cryopreserved PBMCs. The CDR3 sequence is 15 residues long. Looked up from germline, CDR1 is GTSNPN and CDR2 is SVGIG (reference sequence). Trimming cost V 2 bases and J 2 bases; bases outside gene matches: 8. The receptor's source is a human donor with chronic lymphocytic leukemia. This chain links TRBV30 with TRBJ2-7, with 8 bases lining up with TRBD2. The sequences come from PBMCs, collected after 12 months of ibrutinib treatment. The CDR3 DNA follows: TGTGCCTGGAGTTTAGCGGGAACTACGCCCTACGAGCAGTACTTC. Translation gives CAWSLAGTTPYEQYF.